Shown below are 5 T cell receptor beta chains from a single sample sequenced in a study of blood T cell repertoires in COVID-19. Clones were sequenced by immunoSEQ multiplex PCR, and TCRdb holds only the in-frame ones, with some missing. The sample lists 320,000 or so clones; 85% were seen once. Input material: PBMCs or T cells enriched from blood (not recorded which). The receptors were sampled from a woman younger than 45 who had been exposed to COVID-19.

The rearrangement uses TRBV5-1 and TRBJ2-5; D is uncertain. CDR3 length equals 13 residues. V lost 3 bases and J lost 2, with 8 bases in between. Germline V gives CDR1 SGHRS, CDR2 YFSETQ. The DNA of the CDR3 is TGCGCCAGCAGCTACTCGCGGCAAGAGACCCAGTACTTC. It is translated as CASSYSRQETQYF.

The chain couples TRBV2 to TRBJ1-2; weak D call: TRBD1 (6 bases). Germline V gives CDR1 SNHLY, CDR2 FYNNEI. CDR3 length equals 15 residues. The V and J ends lost 4 bases and 8 bases respectively, with 20 bases between them. The CDR3 nucleotides read TGTGCCAGCAGTGCTAAGGGAATTACAGGGAAGGGCTACACCTTC. Translated, it gives CASSAKGITGKGYTF.

The chain employs TRBV7-9 and TRBJ1-6; TRBD1 aligns across 7 bases. The junction had 9 bases not matched to a gene; V was cut back by 1 base and J by 6 bases. The CDR3 extends over 17 amino acids. Germline-derived CDR1 and CDR2 are SEHNR and FQNEAQ (reference sequence). The CDR3 region is CASSLELLGTANSPLHF. CDR3 sequence (DNA): TGTGCCAGCAGCTTAGAATTATTGGGGACAGCTAATTCACCCCTCCACTTT.

The chain combines TRBV5-6 with TRBJ1-3, with TRBD1 matching over 7 bases. V shed 4 bases and J 2 bases; nucleotides not matched to a gene: 6. The length of the CDR3 is 15 residues. Looked up from germline, CDR1 is SGHDT and CDR2 is YYEEEE. The CDR3 region has the DNA TGTGCCAGCAGCCTAGGACAGGTTCCTGGAAACACCATATATTTT. This encodes CASSLGQVPGNTIYF.

The rearrangement links TRBV19 to TRBJ2-4; a weak D match, TRBD1 (6 bases). Trimming took 5 bases from V and 1 from J, leaving 15 bases between them. The CDR3 has 16 residues. Germline CDR1 is LNHDA and CDR2 is SQIVND (reference sequence). CDR3 loop: CASSPGTSLAKNIQYF. CDR3 DNA: TGTGCCAGTAGTCCTGGGACAAGCCTGGCCAAAAACATTCAGTACTTC.